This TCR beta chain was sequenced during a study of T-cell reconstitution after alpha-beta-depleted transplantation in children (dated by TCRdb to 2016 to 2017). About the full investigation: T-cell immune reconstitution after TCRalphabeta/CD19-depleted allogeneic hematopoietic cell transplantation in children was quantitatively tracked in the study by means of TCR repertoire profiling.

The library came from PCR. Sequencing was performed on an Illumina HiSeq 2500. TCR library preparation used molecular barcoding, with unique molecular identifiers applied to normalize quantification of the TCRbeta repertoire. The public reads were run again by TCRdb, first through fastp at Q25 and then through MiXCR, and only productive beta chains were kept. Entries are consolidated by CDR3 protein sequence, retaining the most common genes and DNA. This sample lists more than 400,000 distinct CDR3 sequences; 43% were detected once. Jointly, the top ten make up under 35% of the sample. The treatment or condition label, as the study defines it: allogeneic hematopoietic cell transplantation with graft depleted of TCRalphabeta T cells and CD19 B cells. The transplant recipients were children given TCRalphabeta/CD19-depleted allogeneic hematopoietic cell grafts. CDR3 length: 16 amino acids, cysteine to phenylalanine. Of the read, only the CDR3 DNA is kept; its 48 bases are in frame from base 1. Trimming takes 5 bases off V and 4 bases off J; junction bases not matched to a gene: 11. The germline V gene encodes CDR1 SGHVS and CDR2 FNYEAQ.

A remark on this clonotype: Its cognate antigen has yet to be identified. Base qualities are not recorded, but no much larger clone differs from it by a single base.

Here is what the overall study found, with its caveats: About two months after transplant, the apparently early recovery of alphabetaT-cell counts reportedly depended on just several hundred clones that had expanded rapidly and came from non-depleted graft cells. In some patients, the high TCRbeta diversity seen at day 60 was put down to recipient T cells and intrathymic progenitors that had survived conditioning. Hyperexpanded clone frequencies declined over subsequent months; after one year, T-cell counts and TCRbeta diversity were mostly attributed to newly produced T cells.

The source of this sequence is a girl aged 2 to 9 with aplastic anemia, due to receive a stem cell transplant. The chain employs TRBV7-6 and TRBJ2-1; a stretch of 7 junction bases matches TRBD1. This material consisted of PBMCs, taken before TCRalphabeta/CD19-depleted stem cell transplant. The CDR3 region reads CASSGDRDSLYNEQFF. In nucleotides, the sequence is TGTGCCAGCAGCGGAGACCGGGACAGCCTATACAATGAGCAGTTCTTC.